The entry below describes one T cell receptor (beta chain). Its antigen is unknown. The source of the sample is a study of Ad26.COV2.S vaccination and SARS-CoV-2 variants. This table comes from immunoSEQ multiplex PCR, and its TCRdb copy is limited to in-frame clones, with some not included. Of fewer than 400,000 clones listed, around four fifths are singletons. Specified treatment: around 19 received Ad26.COV2.S at low or high dose, single or two shots; roughly five received placebo; per-sample allocation not given. Sampling was performed 63 days after the first vaccine or placebo injection. Findings of the study overall: A substantial breadth of spike-specific CD8+ and CD4+ T cell responses after vaccination has been reported.

Trimming shortened V by 3 bases and J by 6 bases, and 16 bases separated the two germline ends. The germline CDR1 and CDR2 sequences are SGHTA and FQGTGA. There are 15 residues in the CDR3. The TCR sequence derives from a person aged 18-60 years who received the Ad26.COV2.S COVID-19 vaccine or a placebo. The chain joins TRBV7-3 to TRBJ2-3, with D maybe TRBD1 (6 bases). Sequenced material: peripheral blood, taken in a trial of Ad26.COV2.S vaccine versus placebo. CDR3: CASSLNRAGSDTQYF. CDR3 bases: TGTGCCAGCAGCTTGAACAGGGCGGGTTCGGATACGCAGTATTTT.